This TCR beta chain is drawn from a study of blood T cell repertoires in COVID-19 (dated by TCRdb to about 2020). Context from the whole study: Collaborator samples came from the United States, Italy and Spain and covered acute and convalescent phases of COVID-19. The prospective study material was composed of cDNA or gDNA derived from T cells, B-cell-depleted T cells, or PBMCs. The dataset comprised deeply sampled blood TCRbeta repertoires from subjects exposed to, actively infected with, or recovered from COVID-19. Where HLA class I and class II types were available, the types were taken from metadata supplied by the sample provider, not from assay-based typing. The samples were drawn from the first 160 participants of the ongoing ImmuneRACE study and from over 950 subjects provided by 6 global collaborators. A freely available public database, intended as a resource for researchers studying the immune response to SARS-CoV-2, is where the repertoires were released. Nearly every sample came with metadata listing a de-identified subject ID, COVID-19 status, age in years and sex. On the study overall, not on this receptor specifically: How much clinical and demographic metadata was included differed by source and by participant, and the metadata was provided uncurated.

V sheds 3 bases and J sheds 4 bases, leaving 15 bases between their ends. From the cysteine through the phenylalanine, the CDR3 covers 15 amino acids. The only DNA kept is the CDR3, 45 bases in frame from the first base. CDR1 is given as SGHVS and CDR2 as FQNEAQ, both from the germline V gene. As regards this clone: Its antigen specificity is not known. No much larger clone exists at a distance of one base, and base qualities are not known.

TCRbeta CDR3 regions were amplified from genomic DNA by means of the immunoSEQ Assay, a bias-controlled multiplex PCR. In the source study's methods: Nucleated cell counts per sample were estimated from amplification of reference gene primers within the assay. To quantify the absolute abundance of each unique TCRbeta CDR3 rearrangement, sequence reads were collapsed and filtered. For each sample, productive Simpson clonality was calculated as the square root of Simpson's diversity index across productive rearrangements. TCRdb obtained this table from immuneACCESS and retained in-frame rearrangements with V and J assigned. These tables miss some clones; where compared with another copy, unresolved V genes account for less than half of the shortfall, and the remainder is unexplained. From that table come the V and J calls and clone size; the DNA was used to work out D and trimming. Within this sample are 60,000 to 70,000 clones, with 80% to 90% of them counted one time only. The leading ten clones occupy 1.4% of the sample.

The collaborating institutions used their own protocols to collect whole blood in K2EDTA tubes. For TCRbeta analysis, collaborator samples were shipped as frozen whole blood, as isolated PBMCs, or as DNA extracted from either sample type. This TCR came from a woman aged 55-69 years with acute or convalescent COVID-19. The sample consisted of peripheral blood. In this chain, TRBV7-8 is recombined with TRBJ1-2; too little of a D gene remains to name it. The nucleotide sequence reads TGTGCCAGCAGCTTTGCAGTCGAGGGTAGCTATGGCTACACCTTC. Translated, this is CASSFAVEGSYGYTF. Supplemented by the reference TRBV7-8 and TRBJ1-2 proteins around the CDR3, the complete variable domain is GAGVSQSPRYKVAKRGQDVALRCDPISGHVSLFWYQQALGQGPEFLTYFQNEAQLDKSGLPSDRFFAERPEGSVSTLKIQRTQQEDSAVYLCASSFAVEGSYGYTFGSGTRLTVV.